The 4 T cell receptor beta chains listed next were all sequenced from one sample in a study of blood T cell repertoires in COVID-19. This table comes from immunoSEQ multiplex PCR, and its TCRdb copy is limited to in-frame clones, with some not included. Here the sample spans 250,000 to 300,000 clones, roughly 85% being singletons. Sequenced: peripheral blood. The source is a man aged 55 to 70 who had recovered from COVID-19.

The gene calls are TRBV2 and TRBJ2-5; 9 bases match TRBD1. From germline, CDR1 is SNHLY and CDR2 FYNNEI. Trimming took 4 bases from V and 2 from J; bases not matched to a gene: 5. The CDR3 length is 15 residues. The CDR3 DNA follows: TGTGCCAGCAGTGGGGGGACAGGGCATCAAGAGACCCAGTACTTC. Its translation is CASSGGTGHQETQYF.

This rearrangement joins TRBV1 to TRBJ2-1; TRBD2, as called in the table, went unchecked against the DNA. TRBV1 is noted as a pseudogene. CDR3 length: 19 amino acids. The DNA for the CDR3 is TGCACCAGCAGCCAAGGAGGATCCGGGCGGGAGGGCCTAGTCAATGAGCAGTTCTTC. Encoded protein: CTSSQGGSGREGLVNEQFF.

This chain joins TRBV19 and TRBJ2-5; TRBD2 matches 11 bases. J lost 1 base, V lost 1 base, and 2 bases had no gene match. CDR1 is LNHDA, CDR2 SQIVND, per germline (reference sequence). CDR3 length equals 16 residues. The CDR3 sequence: CASSIGTSGSQETQYF. CDR3 in DNA: TGTGCCAGTAGTATAGGGACTAGCGGGTCCCAAGAGACCCAGTACTTC.

This chain connects TRBV12-5 to TRBJ1-1; maybe TRBD1 (5 bases). CDR3 length: 16 residues. V lost 6 bases and J 0 bases, leaving 17 bases between the germline ends. Germline values: CDR1 LGHNT, CDR2 FRNRAP. Here the CDR3 reads CASGKRGRSMNTEAFF. The CDR3, as DNA: TGTGCTAGTGGGAAAAGGGGTCGGTCTATGAACACTGAAGCTTTCTTT. Full variable domain (outside the CDR3, taken from reference TRBV12-5 and TRBJ1-1): DARVTQTPRHKVTEMGQEVTMRCQPILGHNTVFWYRQTMMQGLELLAYFRNRAPLDDSGMPKDRFSAEMPDATLATLKIQPSEPRDSAVYFCASGKRGRSMNTEAFFGQGTRLTVV.